This TCR beta chain derives from a study of metastatic and nonmetastatic thyroid tumors. As originally analysed: A classifier for distant metastasis in papillary thyroid cancer was constructed using CDR3 differences observed across clinicopathological groups. Using MiXCR, TCRdb re-called clones from the PCR reads. What appears here as the V and J calls and clone size reflects TCRdb's work, not the paper's. The table lists fewer than 45,000 clones, roughly 12% of them singletons. CDR1 is SGHKS and CDR2 is YYEKEE in the germline V gene (reference sequence). The CDR3 length is 13 residues. Prior to thyroid surgery, none of the patients had received any treatment. Details on this clone: A read error is possible here, since a much larger clone lies one base away.

This sequence originates from a female donor with papillary thyroid cancer or a benign thyroid nodule (not recorded which). Some clones in this sample may be carry-over from other donors' samples. Sequenced sample: blood. V is TRBV5-5 and J is TRBJ2-7; 10 nucleotides line up with TRBD2. CDR3 amino acids: CASSLAGGPEHYF. The CDR3 DNA reads TGTGCCAGCAGCTTAGCGGGAGGGCCCGAGCATTACTTC.